This TCR beta chain was captured by sequencing in a study of memory CD4+ T cells and cytomegalovirus serostatus. About the research overall: Donors were healthy Belgian adults, 10 or so CMV seropositive and 24 seronegative.

The sort gate was single viable CD3+CD4+CD8-CD45RO+ cells for memory CD4+ T cells. Only in-frame clones appear in the TCRdb table, and some are missing; sequencing was by immunoSEQ multiplex PCR. The sample comprises 25,000 to 30,000 clones, around 72% of which are singletons, and 0.68% rests with the top ten. The clonotype originates from an adult in good health and CMV-seronegative. Sequences were obtained from memory CD4+ T cells from blood.

For the CDR3, the DNA is TGCGCCAGCAGCCAACCCAGGGCGAGAAGTGAGCAGTTCTTC. Protein: CASSQPRARSEQFF. The chain uses TRBV4-1 and TRBJ2-1; tentative D call: TRBD1 (5 bases). V shed 2 bases and J shed 9 bases, with 14 bases lying between them. Germline CDR1 is MGHRA and CDR2 is YSYEKL. This CDR3 spans 14 amino acids.